Following are 27 T cell receptor beta chains from one sample sequenced in a study of monozygotic twins with inflammatory bowel disease (dated by TCRdb to about 2019). Libraries were built with 5' RACE. The data were produced on an Illumina HiSeq 2500. TCRdb reprocessed the reads, reporting each CDR3 protein sequence once and no DNA. The sample's records list some 330,000 distinct CDR3 sequences. Jointly, the top ten make up 5.5% to 6.5% of the sample. Sequenced: blood. The receptors were gathered from a human donor with ulcerative colitis or Crohn's disease, or a healthy co-twin of an affected twin (not recorded which).

This chain uses TRBV10-3 with TRBJ2-5; the TCRdb D gene call, TRBD1, has no DNA to confirm it. The CDR3 contains 16 residues. The germline V gene has CDR1 ENHRY and CDR2 SYGVKD. The CDR3 is CAIRDDDRGHRETQYF.

This sequence joins TRBV20-1 and TRBJ2-1; with no DNA, the TCRdb D assignment of TRBD1 cannot be verified. The V gene's germline CDR1 is DFQATT and CDR2 SNEGSKA (reference sequence). This CDR3 has 15 amino acids. The CDR3 loop is CSAKGKGALNNEQFF.

V and J are TRBV29-1 and TRBJ2-5. Germline loops: CDR1 SQVTM, CDR2 ANQGSEA. The CDR3 is made up of 13 amino acids. The CDR3 protein is CSVDAGTQETQYF.

J is TRBJ2-5 and V is TRBV27; the TRBD2 assignment by TCRdb is unverifiable without DNA. The CDR3 is made up of 14 amino acids. The germline gives CDR1 MNHEY, CDR2 SMNVEV (reference sequence). The CDR3 loop is CASSGREAQETQYF.

This sequence joins TRBV29-1 and TRBJ1-1; TCRdb's D gene call, TRBD1, goes unchecked for lack of DNA. Germline V gene lookup returns CDR1 SQVTM and CDR2 ANQGSEA. This CDR3 is built from 13 residues. The CDR3 here is CSAIQGVSTEAFF.

This sequence joins TRBV4-3 and TRBJ1-2. The CDR3 loop spans 15 amino acids. Germline V gene data show CDR1 as LGHNA and CDR2 as YSLEER. Here the CDR3 reads CASSREAGGNYGYTF.

The chain recombines TRBV12-3 or TRBV12-4 with TRBJ1-2; TCRdb reports TRBD1, a call that lacks DNA to check it against. This CDR3 has 14 residues. CDR3 region: CASRTRGANYGYTF.

The chain is built from TRBV24-1 and TRBJ2-7; TCRdb calls TRBD2, which cannot be checked without DNA. The CDR3 has 15 residues. Germline CDR1 is KGHDR and CDR2 is SFDVKD. CDR3 residues: CTTSGAGVNSYEQYF.

The chain is built from TRBV7-2 and TRBJ2-5; the TCRdb D gene call, TRBD2, has no DNA to confirm it. This CDR3 is 12 amino acids long. Germline lookup yields CDR1 SGHTA and CDR2 FQGNSA. CDR3 residues: CASSLGEGTQYF.

The rearrangement uses TRBV6-2 or TRBV6-3 and TRBJ1-5; TCRdb's D gene call, TRBD1, goes unchecked for lack of DNA. The germline V gene has CDR1 MNHEY and CDR2 SVGEGT. CDR3 length: 13 residues. The CDR3 spells CASHQGYNQPQHF.

The chain employs TRBV4-3 and TRBJ2-5. The CDR3 totals 13 residues. Germline CDR1 reads LGHNA; CDR2 reads YSLEER. CDR3 in amino acids: CASSRSLGETQYF.

CDR3 amino acids: CASSLWTGVLNTEAFF. V usage is TRBV28 and J usage is TRBJ1-1; the D call of TRBD1 rests on TCRdb alone, since no DNA is present to check it. The CDR3 contains 16 residues. Germline CDR1 reads MDHEN; CDR2 reads SYDVKM. Drawing the rest from reference TRBV28 and TRBJ1-1, the complete variable domain is DVKVTQSSRYLVKRTGEKVFLECVQDMDHENMFWYRQDPGLGLRLIYFSYDVKMKEKGDIPEGYSVSREKKERFSLILESASTNQTSMYLCASSLWTGVLNTEAFFGQGTRLTVV.

The gene calls are TRBV24-1 and TRBJ1-4; TCRdb's D call of TRBD1 is untestable without DNA. Germline V gives CDR1 KGHDR, CDR2 SFDVKD. The CDR3 consists of 15 residues. The CDR3 protein is CATSDPRGPYEKLFF.

V gene TRBV6-2 or TRBV6-3 combines with J gene TRBJ2-7; TCRdb selects TRBD2, and the lack of DNA leaves this call unchecked. This CDR3 is built from 15 residues. CDR1 is MNHEY, CDR2 SVGEGT, per germline. CDR3 loop: CASRPGGQRSYEQYF.

V usage is TRBV28 and J usage is TRBJ2-7. The CDR3 totals 11 residues. In germline, CDR1 is MDHEN, CDR2 SYDVKM. CDR3 protein: CASSGNYEQYF.

The chain uses TRBV7-9 and TRBJ2-7. The CDR3 extends over 15 amino acids. CDR1 is SEHNR and CDR2 is FQNEAQ in the germline V gene (reference sequence). The CDR3 sequence: CASSLAGASSYEQYF.

The V call is TRBV24-1, the J call TRBJ2-1. The CDR3 extends over 14 amino acids. Germline CDR1 KGHDR, CDR2 SFDVKD. CDR3: CATSDLVYDNEQFF.

The chain is built from TRBV9 and TRBJ2-2; checking the TCRdb D call of TRBD1 is not possible without DNA. From germline, CDR1 is SGDLS and CDR2 YYNGEE. This CDR3 comprises 17 residues. This chain's CDR3 is CASSDRRGPLNTGELFF.

This chain uses TRBV4-2 with TRBJ1-5. There are 16 residues in the CDR3. CDR1 LGHNA and CDR2 YNFKEQ come from the germline V gene. The CDR3 loop is CASSQDGGRYDQPQHF.

The gene calls are TRBV7-2 and TRBJ1-2. In germline, CDR1 is SGHTA, CDR2 FQGNSA. The CDR3 length is 13 residues. CDR3 residues: CASSLASLYGYTF.

The CDR3 loop reads CASSLLGQGNYGYTF. The chain is built from TRBV5-1 and TRBJ1-2; TCRdb's D gene call, TRBD1, goes unchecked for lack of DNA. Germline V gene lookup returns CDR1 SGHRS and CDR2 YFSETQ. The length of the CDR3 is 15 residues.

The V call is TRBV20-1, the J call TRBJ1-2; the D call of TRBD1 rests on TCRdb alone, since no DNA is present to check it. Germline CDR1 is DFQATT and CDR2 is SNEGSKA (reference sequence). CDR3 length: 14 amino acids. The CDR3 here is CSARQGVANYGYTF.

The CDR3: CASSSQAGDTQYF. The V call is TRBV7-3, the J call TRBJ2-3; TCRdb proposes TRBD2, but this gene call is untestable without DNA. Germline CDR1 reads SGHTA; CDR2 reads FQGTGA. This CDR3 is 13 amino acids long.

V and J are TRBV20-1 and TRBJ2-6; TCRdb names TRBD1, which stays unverified in the absence of DNA. Germline CDR1 and CDR2: DFQATT and SNEGSKA (reference sequence). This CDR3 is built from 19 residues. This CDR3 reads CSARLVQGKAPSGANVLTF.

The chain has TRBV20-1 and TRBJ2-3; TCRdb selects TRBD1, and the lack of DNA leaves this call unchecked. CDR1 is DFQATT and CDR2 is SNEGSKA in the germline V gene (reference sequence). CDR3 size: 11 residues. The CDR3: CSARSPATQYF.

The chain recombines TRBV4-2 with TRBJ2-2; the D gene TCRdb calls, TRBD1, cannot be checked with no DNA. CDR3 length: 17 residues. Germline CDR1 and CDR2: LGHNA and YNFKEQ. The CDR3 reads CASSLNPGNLNTGELFF.

This chain uses TRBV28 with TRBJ2-3; TCRdb names TRBD2, which stays unverified in the absence of DNA. Germline V lookup: CDR1 MDHEN, CDR2 SYDVKM. This CDR3 has 16 amino acids. The CDR3 sequence is CATNAASGLIRDTQYF.